This TCR beta chain was recorded in a study of OX40 agonist ivuxolimab in advanced cancers. Regarding this clone: What it binds is not known.

Notes on the study in general: Compared with others, partial responders at 0.1-3.0 mg/kg displayed clonal expansion among the lowest. In the 0.1 to 3.0 mg/kg range, CD4+ and CD8+ blood T cells had expanded clonally by week 6.

Sequencing was performed with immunoSEQ multiplex PCR; in TCRdb, only in-frame clones are kept and a portion is missing. In the table there are about 100,000 clones, 75% to 95% of which are singletons. With 8 bases removed from V and 4 bases from J, the gap between germline ends came to 18 bases. Germline V gene lookup returns CDR1 ENHRY and CDR2 SYGVKD. The CDR3 is 15 amino acids. The sequence was obtained from an adult with an advanced solid tumor such as melanoma, head and neck, liver or kidney cancer. The genes are TRBV10-3 and TRBJ1-3; perhaps TRBD1 as D (5 bases). This specimen consisted of CD4+ or CD8+ T cells sorted from blood, obtained in a trial of the OX40 agonist ivuxolimab. The CDR3: CAIGSGDSMGNTIYF. The CDR3 coding sequence is TGTGCCATCGGGAGTGGGGACTCTATGGGAAACACCATATATTTT.